The text below deals with one T cell receptor (beta chain). Profiling relied on immunoSEQ multiplex PCR, and the TCRdb table lists in-frame clones only, not all of them. The top ten clones hold roughly 12% of a sample with about 490,000 clones, around three quarters of them seen once. This specimen belongs to a study of shared clonotypes between healthy human individuals. This CDR3 has 14 residues. V was cut by 2 bases and J by 2 bases, with 10 bases left in between. Germline V CDR1 and CDR2: KGHSH, LQKENI. Material: PBMCs. The genes are TRBV18 and TRBJ2-7; TRBD2 is a possible D gene (6 bases). This clonotype was sampled from a woman between 40 and 50 years old in good health. Some clones in this sample may be carry-over from other donors' samples. CDR3 bases: TGTGCCAGCTCACCAATTGGCGGGACCTACGAGCAGTACTTC. Residues: CASSPIGGTYEQYF.